This TCR beta chain is drawn from a study of T cells after yellow fever vaccination. Study overall: SMART-Seq v4 Ultra Low Input prepared the low-cell-number fractions.

A single record per CDR3 protein comes from TCRdb applying MiXCR to the 5' RACE reads. The sample carries more than 120,000 distinct CDR3 sequences, roughly 8% recorded once. Findings and limits, study-wide: Re-detected after boosting: most primary clones, about 95% of CD4 and 88% of CD8. Within FACS-sorted repertoires, abundant clonotypes contaminating from the bulk population could be present.

This clonotype was found many times. Its specificity is not known. The CDR3 spans 14 residues. CDR1 is DFQATT and CDR2 is SNEGSKA in the germline V gene (reference sequence). Deletions cut 3 bases from V and 1 base from J, with 12 bases between. This TCR derives from a man aged 25-45 years who received the YFV17D yellow fever vaccine. The gene calls are TRBV20-1 and TRBJ2-5; possibly TRBD2 for D (6 bases). The sequencing used CD4+ T cells sorted from PBMCs, collected 5 days after the yellow fever booster vaccination. CDR3 nucleotides: TGCAGTGCTAGGCTCGGGGGAGGCCAAGAGACCCAGTACTTC. Protein: CSARLGGGQETQYF.